Presented here are 12 T cell receptor beta chains from one specimen sequenced in a study of blood T cell repertoires in COVID-19. The table came from immunoSEQ multiplex PCR; TCRdb's copy has only in-frame clones and leaves some out. The sample yields some 40,000 clones, about four fifths seen once. The specimen sequenced was peripheral blood. These receptors were collected from a man in his 60s in a cohort sampled during active COVID-19.

The chain links TRBV7-2 to TRBJ2-7; 10 bases map to TRBD1. This CDR3 is built from 15 residues. Trimming at V came to 5 bases and at J to 4 bases, leaving 8 bases not matched to a gene. Germline V gene data show CDR1 as SGHTA and CDR2 as FQGNSA. The CDR3 sequence: CASSPVPGQGYEQYF. The CDR3 nucleotides are TGTGCCAGCAGCCCGGTCCCGGGACAGGGGTACGAGCAGTACTTC.

The V and J genes are TRBV7-9 and TRBJ2-7, with 9 bases that match TRBD2. The length of the CDR3 is 17 residues. V gave up 1 base and J gave up 1 base; unmatched junction bases: 8. Germline V gene lookup returns CDR1 SEHNR and CDR2 FQNEAQ (reference sequence). The chain's CDR3 is CASSLGAGGSRSYEQYF. The CDR3 nucleotides read TGTGCCAGCAGCTTAGGAGCGGGGGGAAGCCGATCCTACGAGCAGTACTTC.

This chain connects TRBV19 to TRBJ1-1; 8 bases agree with TRBD1. Losses at the gene ends were 4 bases for V and 1 base for J; bases not matched to a gene: 2. CDR3 size: 14 residues. Germline V CDR1 and CDR2: LNHDA, SQIVND (reference sequence). The CDR3, as DNA: TGTGCCAGTAGTACCGGGACAGGGAACACTGAAGCTTTCTTT. Translation: CASSTGTGNTEAFF.

This clone showed up just once. This rearrangement joins TRBV5-6 to TRBJ2-5, with a weak D call TRBD2 (5 bases). This CDR3 is 14 amino acids long. Germline assignment: CDR1 SGHDT and CDR2 YYEEEE. Trimming pared 4 bases from V and 5 bases from J, leaving 15 bases between. CDR3 sequence reads: CASSHEAGGETQYF. CDR3 bases: TGTGCCAGCAGCCATGAGGCGGGTGGGGAGACCCAGTACTTC.

CDR3 coding DNA: TGTGCCAGCAGCTTTCTCCCTAGCGGGGGCGGGAATGAGCAGTTCTTC. It specifies CASSFLPSGGGNEQFF. The chain links TRBV7-2 to TRBJ2-1, with 10 nucleotides matching TRBD2. This CDR3 contains 16 residues. Trimming at V came to 3 bases and at J to 7 bases, leaving 9 bases not matched to a gene. In germline, CDR1 is SGHTA, CDR2 FQGNSA.

The CDR3, as DNA: TGTGCCAGCAGTTACCCGAAACCCGGGACAGGGGACAGGCAGTACTTC. Translated, it gives CASSYPKPGTGDRQYF. The V gene is TRBV6-2 or TRBV6-3, the J gene TRBJ2-7; 10 bases are shared with TRBD1. Trimming took 2 bases from V and 9 from J; bases not matched to a gene: 13. The CDR3 runs 16 residues. CDR1 is MNHEY and CDR2 is SVGEGT in the germline V gene.

The chain joins TRBV4-3 to TRBJ2-1; unclear D gene. V was shortened by 0 bases and J by 0 bases, with 9 bases between the two germline ends. The CDR3 is 16 amino acids. Germline V gives CDR1 LGHNA, CDR2 YSLEER. CDR3 bases: TGCGCCAGCAGCCAAGATGAGGTGAGCTCCTACAATGAGCAGTTCTTC. Protein sequence: CASSQDEVSSYNEQFF.

The rearrangement uses TRBV28 and TRBJ1-3; D may be TRBD1 (5 bases). Trimming shortened V by 6 bases and J by 4 bases, and 22 bases separated the two germline ends. Looked up from germline, CDR1 is MDHEN and CDR2 is SYDVKM. The CDR3 has 17 amino acids. CDR3 in DNA: TGTGCCAGCAGCCGCAATTGGTCTGGGGCGCGAGGAAACACCATATATTTT. Residues: CASSRNWSGARGNTIYF.

The chain is built from TRBV28 and TRBJ2-3, with 7 bases lining up with TRBD2. Germline trimming cut 10 bases from V and 3 bases from J; bases unmatched to any gene: 10. This CDR3 has 14 amino acids. Germline values: CDR1 MDHEN, CDR2 SYDVKM. CDR3 coding DNA: TGTGCCACACAATGGGGGGGGATAACAGATACGCAGTATTTT. Residues: CATQWGGITDTQYF.

The CDR3, as DNA: TGTGCCAGCAGTTTACAGGGTTTGGGCACTGAAGCTTTCTTT. Translating it yields CASSLQGLGTEAFF. This chain links TRBV27 with TRBJ1-1; D possibly corresponds to TRBD1 (5 bases). Germline-derived CDR1 and CDR2 are MNHEY and SMNVEV (reference sequence). The CDR3 covers 14 residues. V shed 2 bases and J shed 4 bases, with 11 bases lying between them.

This rearrangement joins TRBV7-2 to TRBJ2-7, with a tentative D call TRBD1 (7 bases). The CDR3 is 14 amino acids. Per the germline V gene, CDR1 is SGHTA and CDR2 is FQGNSA. V gave up 5 bases and J gave up 4 bases, with 15 bases separating them. CDR3 in amino acids: CASSDRTGGYEQYF. As DNA, the CDR3 is TGTGCCAGCAGCGACCGGACAGGAGGGTACGAGCAGTACTTC.

This clone was observed once. The V and J genes are TRBV5-6 and TRBJ2-7, with D possibly being TRBD1 (5 bases). Trimming shortened V by 0 bases and J by 0 bases, and 10 bases separated the two germline ends. Germline lookup yields CDR1 SGHDT and CDR2 YYEEEE. The CDR3 spans 15 residues. The CDR3 reads CASSLGQKFSYEQYF. DNA of the CDR3: TGTGCCAGCAGCTTGGGACAGAAGTTCTCCTACGAGCAGTACTTC.